A selection of T cell receptor beta chains follows, all from one sample in a study of memory CD4+ T cells and cytomegalovirus serostatus. Profiling relied on immunoSEQ multiplex PCR, and the TCRdb table lists in-frame clones only, not all of them. The table has 50,000 to 60,000 clones, around 80% seen once; the top ten hold around 1.5%. The sequencing sample was made of memory CD4+ T cells from blood. The source is an adult in good health and CMV-seropositive. The CDR3 runs from the conserved cysteine through the conserved F or W. Fields, in order: CDR3 protein, CDR3 DNA, V gene, D gene, J gene, clone size. A D gene is named only where the DNA matches it firmly. Clone size is shown for a subset of rows, as once, few, many or a class of expanded clone.

CASSPSRTKETQYF | TGTGCCAGCAGCCCATCGCGGACTAAAGAGACCCAGTACTTC | TRBV7-8 | NA | TRBJ2-5 | few
CASSQEPGRETQYF | TGCGCCAGCAGCCAAGAGCCCGGACGAGAGACCCAGTACTTC | TRBV4-3 | NA | TRBJ2-5 | NA
CASSRASGLPSGEQYF | TGCGCCAGCAGCCGGGCTAGCGGGTTACCGTCGGGCGAGCAGTACTTC | TRBV5-1 | TRBD2 | TRBJ2-7 | NA
CASSLAGTSGRARNEQFF | TGTGCCAGCAGCTTAGCGGGGACTAGCGGGAGGGCCCGCAATGAGCAGTTCTTC | TRBV7-8 | TRBD2 | TRBJ2-1 | NA
CAWKEGRSTEAFF | TGTGCCTGGAAAGAAGGACGGAGCACTGAAGCTTTCTTT | TRBV30 | NA | TRBJ1-1 | NA
CASSKAGDCTDTQYF | TGTGCCAGCAGCAAAGCGGGAGATTGCACAGATACGCAGTATTTT | TRBV21-1 | NA | TRBJ2-3 | NA
CASSRNSPLHF | TGTGCCAGCAGTCGAAATTCACCCCTCCACTTT | TRBV6-1 | NA | TRBJ1-6 | NA
CASSSRQGLSGNTIYF | TGTGCCAGCAGCTCCCGACAGGGATTATCTGGAAACACCATATATTTT | TRBV7-9 | TRBD1 | TRBJ1-3 | NA
CASSDKTNYGYTF | TGTGCCAGCAGCGACAAGACGAACTATGGCTACACCTTC | TRBV7-2 | NA | TRBJ1-2 | NA
CASSPLLQARTYEQYF | TGTGCCAGCTCACCACTTTTACAGGCCCGCACCTACGAGCAGTACTTC | TRBV18 | NA | TRBJ2-7 | NA
CASSGWGQGNEKLFF | NA | TRBV21-1 | NA | TRBJ1-4 | NA
CASSYSTMQPSLF | TGTGCCAGCAGTTACTCGACCATGCAGCCATCTCTCTTC | TRBV6-5 | NA | TRBJ1-2 | NA
CASSRRTSGYNEQFF | TGTGCCAGCAGCCGGCGGACTAGCGGTTACAATGAGCAGTTCTTC | TRBV11-1 | TRBD2 | TRBJ2-1 | NA
CASRAGGRNTEAFF | TGTGCCAGCAGGGCAGGGGGCAGGAACACTGAAGCTTTCTTT | TRBV2 | TRBD1 | TRBJ1-1 | NA
CASRATGLAEYEQYF | TGTGCCAGCAGAGCAACCGGACTAGCGGAGTACGAGCAGTACTTC | TRBV6-5 | TRBD2 | TRBJ2-7 | NA
CAWSVGYEQYF | TGTGCCTGGAGTGTAGGGTACGAGCAGTACTTC | TRBV30 | NA | TRBJ2-7 | NA
CASSIAGTGKSPLHF | TGTGCCAGTAGTATCGCCGGGACAGGGAAATCACCCCTCCACTTT | TRBV19 | TRBD1 | TRBJ1-6 | NA
CAISDGNTNEKLFF | TGTGCCATCAGTGATGGGAACACTAATGAAAAACTGTTTTTT | TRBV10-3 | NA | TRBJ1-4 | NA
CASKEQRAEAFF | TGTGCCAGCAAGGAGCAGAGGGCTGAAGCTTTCTTT | TRBV2 | NA | TRBJ1-1 | NA
CASSSTGDLSGYTF | TGTGCCAGTAGTTCCACGGGCGACTTATCTGGCTACACCTTC | TRBV19 | NA | TRBJ1-2 | NA
CASSEGIHTEAFF | TGTGCCAGCAGTGAAGGGATCCACACTGAAGCTTTCTTT | TRBV6-1 | NA | TRBJ1-1 | NA
CASSPLGGTEAFF | TGTGCCAGCTCACCCCTAGGGGGAACTGAAGCTTTCTTT | TRBV18 | NA | TRBJ1-1 | NA
CASSLAGRQETQYF | TGTGCCAGCAGCTTAGCAGGCAGACAAGAGACCCAGTACTTC | TRBV7-2 | NA | TRBJ2-5 | NA
CASSGGLPGQPQHF | TGTGCCAGCAGTGGGGGTTTACCAGGTCAGCCCCAGCATTTT | TRBV2 | NA | TRBJ1-5 | once
CASSIFHSGDQPQHF | TGTGCCAGTAGTATTTTCCATAGCGGGGATCAGCCCCAGCATTTT | TRBV19 | NA | TRBJ1-5 | once